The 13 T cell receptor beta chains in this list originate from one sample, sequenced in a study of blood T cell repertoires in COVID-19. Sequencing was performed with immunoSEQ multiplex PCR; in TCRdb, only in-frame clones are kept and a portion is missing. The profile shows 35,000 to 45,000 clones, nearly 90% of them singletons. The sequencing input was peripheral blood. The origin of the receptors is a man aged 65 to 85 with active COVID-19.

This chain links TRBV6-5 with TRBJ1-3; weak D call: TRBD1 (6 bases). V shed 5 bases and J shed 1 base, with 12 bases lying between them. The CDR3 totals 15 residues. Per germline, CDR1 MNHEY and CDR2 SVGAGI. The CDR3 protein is CASSHTGISGNTIYF. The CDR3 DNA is TGTGCCAGCAGTCATACAGGGATATCTGGAAACACCATATATTTT.

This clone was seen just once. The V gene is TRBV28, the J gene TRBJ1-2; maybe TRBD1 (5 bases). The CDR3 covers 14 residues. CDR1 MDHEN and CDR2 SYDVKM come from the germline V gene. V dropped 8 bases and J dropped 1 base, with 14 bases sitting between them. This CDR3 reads CASGVLRGNYGYTF. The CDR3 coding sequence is TGTGCCAGCGGGGTCCTTAGGGGTAACTATGGCTACACCTTC.

DNA of the CDR3: TGTGCCAGCAGTGAAGGGGGTAGGGGGACAGTCACTGAAGCTTTCTTT. Translation: CASSEGGRGTVTEAFF. The chain employs TRBV25-1 and TRBJ1-1; 7 bases align to TRBD1. CDR1 MGHDK and CDR2 SYGVNS come from the germline V gene. The ends lost 2 bases at V and 4 bases at J; junction bases unmatched: 10. The CDR3 has 16 amino acids.

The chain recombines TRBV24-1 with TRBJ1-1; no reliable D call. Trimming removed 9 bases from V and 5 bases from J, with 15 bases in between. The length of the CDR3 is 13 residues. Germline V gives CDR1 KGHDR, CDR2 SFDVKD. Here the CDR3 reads CATRAGYSTEAFF. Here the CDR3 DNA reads TGTGCCACCCGCGCGGGGTATTCGACTGAAGCTTTCTTT.

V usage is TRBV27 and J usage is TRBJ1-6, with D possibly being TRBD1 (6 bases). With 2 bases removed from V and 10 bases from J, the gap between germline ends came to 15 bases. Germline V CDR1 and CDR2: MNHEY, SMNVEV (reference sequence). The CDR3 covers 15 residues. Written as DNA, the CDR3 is TGTGCCAGCAGTTTAACCTTTACAGGGTACTCACCCCTCCACTTT. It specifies CASSLTFTGYSPLHF.

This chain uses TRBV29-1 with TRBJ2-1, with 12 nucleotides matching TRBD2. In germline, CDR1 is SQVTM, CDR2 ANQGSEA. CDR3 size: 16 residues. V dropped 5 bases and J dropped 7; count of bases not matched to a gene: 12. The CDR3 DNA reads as TGCAGCGTTTATAGACTAGCGGGAGAGGGTGGGAATGAGCAGTTCTTC. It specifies CSVYRLAGEGGNEQFF.

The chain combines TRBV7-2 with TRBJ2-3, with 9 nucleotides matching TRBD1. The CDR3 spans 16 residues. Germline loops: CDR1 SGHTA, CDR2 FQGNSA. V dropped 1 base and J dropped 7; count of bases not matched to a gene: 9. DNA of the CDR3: TGTGCCAGCAGCTTAGTTGGGACAGGGTCGCAGAATACGCAGTATTTT. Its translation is CASSLVGTGSQNTQYF.

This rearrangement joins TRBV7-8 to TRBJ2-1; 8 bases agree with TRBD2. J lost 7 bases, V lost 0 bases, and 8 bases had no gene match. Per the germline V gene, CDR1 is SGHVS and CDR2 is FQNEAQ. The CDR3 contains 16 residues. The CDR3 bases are TGTGCCAGCAGCTTAGCGAGGTCGGGAGGGCAGAATGAGCAGTTCTTC. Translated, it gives CASSLARSGGQNEQFF. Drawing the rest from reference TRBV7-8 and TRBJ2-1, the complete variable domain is GAGVSQSPRYKVAKRGQDVALRCDPISGHVSLFWYQQALGQGPEFLTYFQNEAQLDKSGLPSDRFFAERPEGSVSTLKIQRTQQEDSAVYLCASSLARSGGQNEQFFGPGTRLTVL.

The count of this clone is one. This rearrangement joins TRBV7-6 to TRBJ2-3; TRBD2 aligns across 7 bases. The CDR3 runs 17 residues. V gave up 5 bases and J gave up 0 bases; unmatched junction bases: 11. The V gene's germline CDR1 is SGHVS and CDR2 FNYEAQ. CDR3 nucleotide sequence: TGTGCCAGCAGCCCTAGTGGTTGGCGGGGGAGCACAGATACGCAGTATTTT. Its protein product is CASSPSGWRGSTDTQYF.

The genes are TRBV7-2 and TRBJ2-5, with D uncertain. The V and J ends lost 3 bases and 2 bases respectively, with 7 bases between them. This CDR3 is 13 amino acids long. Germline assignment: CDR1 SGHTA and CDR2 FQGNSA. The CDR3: CASSFAEQETQYF. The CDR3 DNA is TGTGCCAGCAGCTTTGCTGAGCAAGAGACCCAGTACTTC. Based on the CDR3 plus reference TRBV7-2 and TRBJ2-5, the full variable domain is GAGVSQSPSNKVTEKGKDVELRCDPISGHTALYWYRQSLGQGLEFLIYFQGNSAPDKSGLPSDRFSAERTGGSVSTLTIQRTQQEDSAVYLCASSFAEQETQYFGPGTRLLVL.

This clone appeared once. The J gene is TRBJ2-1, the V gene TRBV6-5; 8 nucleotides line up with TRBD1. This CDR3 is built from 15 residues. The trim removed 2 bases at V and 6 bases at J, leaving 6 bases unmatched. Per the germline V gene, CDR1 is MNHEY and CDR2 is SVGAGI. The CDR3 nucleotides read TGTGCCAGCAGTTACGGCAGGGGGCTTTTCAATGAGCAGTTCTTC. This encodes CASSYGRGLFNEQFF.

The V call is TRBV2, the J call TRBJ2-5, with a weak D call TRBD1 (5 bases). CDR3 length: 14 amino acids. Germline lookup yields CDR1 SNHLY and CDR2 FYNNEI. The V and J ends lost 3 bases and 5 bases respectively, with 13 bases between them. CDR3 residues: CASSDRALGETQYF. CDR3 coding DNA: TGTGCCAGCAGTGACAGGGCTCTGGGGGAGACCCAGTACTTC.

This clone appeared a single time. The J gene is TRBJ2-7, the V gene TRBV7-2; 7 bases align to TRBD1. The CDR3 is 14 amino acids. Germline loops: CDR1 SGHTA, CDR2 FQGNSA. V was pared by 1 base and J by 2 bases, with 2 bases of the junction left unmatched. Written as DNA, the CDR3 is TGTGCCAGCAGCTTAGAACAGGGGACCTACGAGCAGTACTTC. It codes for CASSLEQGTYEQYF. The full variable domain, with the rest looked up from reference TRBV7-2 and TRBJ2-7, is GAGVSQSPSNKVTEKGKDVELRCDPISGHTALYWYRQSLGQGLEFLIYFQGNSAPDKSGLPSDRFSAERTGGSVSTLTIQRTQQEDSAVYLCASSLEQGTYEQYFGPGTRLTVT.